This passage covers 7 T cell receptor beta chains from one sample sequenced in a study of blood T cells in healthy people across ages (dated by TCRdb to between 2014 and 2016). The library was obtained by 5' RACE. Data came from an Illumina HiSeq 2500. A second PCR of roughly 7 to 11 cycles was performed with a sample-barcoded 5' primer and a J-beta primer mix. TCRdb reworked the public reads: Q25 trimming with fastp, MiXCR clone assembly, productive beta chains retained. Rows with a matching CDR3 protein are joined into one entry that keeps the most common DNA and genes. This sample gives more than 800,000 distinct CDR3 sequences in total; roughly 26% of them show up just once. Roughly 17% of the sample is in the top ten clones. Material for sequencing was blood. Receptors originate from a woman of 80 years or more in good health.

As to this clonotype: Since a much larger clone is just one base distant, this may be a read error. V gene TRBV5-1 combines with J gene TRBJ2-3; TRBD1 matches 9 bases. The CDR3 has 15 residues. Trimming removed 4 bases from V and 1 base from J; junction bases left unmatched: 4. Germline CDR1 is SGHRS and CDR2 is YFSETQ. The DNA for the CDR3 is TGCGCCAGCAGCCGATGGGACAGGGGCACAGATACGCAGTATTTT. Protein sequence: CASSRWDRGTDTQYF. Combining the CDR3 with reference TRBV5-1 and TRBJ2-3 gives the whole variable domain KAGVTQTPRYLIKTRGQQVTLSCSPISGHRSVSWYQQTPGQGLQFLFEYFSETQRNKGNFPGRFSGRQFSNSRSEMNVSTLELGDSALYLCASSRWDRGTDTQYFGPGTRLTVL.

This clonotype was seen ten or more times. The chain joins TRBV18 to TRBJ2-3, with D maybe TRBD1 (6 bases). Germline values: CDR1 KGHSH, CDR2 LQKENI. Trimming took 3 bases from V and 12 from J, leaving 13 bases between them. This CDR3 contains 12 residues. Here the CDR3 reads CASSPRQEDQYF. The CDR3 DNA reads TGTGCCAGCTCACCGCGACAGGAGGATCAGTATTTT.

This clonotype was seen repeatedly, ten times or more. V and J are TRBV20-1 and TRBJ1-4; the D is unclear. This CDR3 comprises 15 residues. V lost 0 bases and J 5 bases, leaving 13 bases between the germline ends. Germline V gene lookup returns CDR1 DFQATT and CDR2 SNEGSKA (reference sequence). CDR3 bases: TGCAGTGCTAGAGATTACAAAGGGCTAAATGAAAAACTGTTTTTT. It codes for CSARDYKGLNEKLFF.

Here the CDR3 reads CASSYRDTGELFF. The CDR3 region has the DNA TGTGCCAGCAGTTACAGGGACACCGGGGAGCTGTTTTTT. The chain joins TRBV6-2 or TRBV6-3 to TRBJ2-2; D remains ambiguous. With 2 bases removed from V and 3 bases from J, the gap between germline ends came to 4 bases. Germline assignment: CDR1 MNHEY and CDR2 SVGEGT. The CDR3 totals 13 residues.

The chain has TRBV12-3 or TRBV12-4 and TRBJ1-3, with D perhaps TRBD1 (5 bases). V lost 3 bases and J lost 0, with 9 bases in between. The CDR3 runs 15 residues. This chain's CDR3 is CASSFSGGSGNTIYF. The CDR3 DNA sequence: TGTGCCAGCAGTTTCTCTGGGGGCTCTGGAAACACCATATATTTT.

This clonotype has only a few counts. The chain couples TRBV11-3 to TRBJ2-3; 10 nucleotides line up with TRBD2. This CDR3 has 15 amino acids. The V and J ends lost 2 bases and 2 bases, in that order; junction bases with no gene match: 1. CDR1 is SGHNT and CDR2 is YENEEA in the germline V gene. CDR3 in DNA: TGTGCCAGCAGCTTAACTAGCGGGACCACAGATACGCAGTATTTT. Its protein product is CASSLTSGTTDTQYF. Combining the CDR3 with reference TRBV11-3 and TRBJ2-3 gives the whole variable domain EAGVVQSPRYKIIEKKQPVAFWCNPISGHNTLYWYLQNLGQGPELLIRYENEEAVDDSQLPKDRFSAERLKGVDSTLKIQPAELGDSAVYLCASSLTSGTTDTQYFGPGTRLTVL.

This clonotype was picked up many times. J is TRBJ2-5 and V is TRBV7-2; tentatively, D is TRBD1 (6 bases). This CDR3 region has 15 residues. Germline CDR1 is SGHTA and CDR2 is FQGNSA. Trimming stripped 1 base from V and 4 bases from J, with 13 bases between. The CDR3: CASSLVPGVGETQYF. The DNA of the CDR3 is TGTGCCAGCAGCTTAGTTCCAGGGGTGGGAGAGACCCAGTACTTC.